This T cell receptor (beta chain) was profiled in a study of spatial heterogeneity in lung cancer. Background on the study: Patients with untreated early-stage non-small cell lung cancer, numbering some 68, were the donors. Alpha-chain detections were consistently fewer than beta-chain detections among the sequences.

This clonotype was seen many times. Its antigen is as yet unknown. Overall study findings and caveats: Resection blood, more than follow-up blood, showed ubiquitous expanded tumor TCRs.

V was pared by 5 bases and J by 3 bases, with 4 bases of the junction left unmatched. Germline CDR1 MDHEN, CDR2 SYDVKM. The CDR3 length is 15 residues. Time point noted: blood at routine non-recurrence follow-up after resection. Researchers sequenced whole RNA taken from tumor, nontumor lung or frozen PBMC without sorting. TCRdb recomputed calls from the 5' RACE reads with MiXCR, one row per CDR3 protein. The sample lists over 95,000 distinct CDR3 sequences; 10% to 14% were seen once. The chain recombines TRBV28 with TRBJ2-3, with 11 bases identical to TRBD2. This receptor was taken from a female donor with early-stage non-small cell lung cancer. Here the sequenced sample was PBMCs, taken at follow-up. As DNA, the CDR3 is TGTGCCAGCAGTGGGACTAGCGGTCTTACAGATACGCAGTATTTT. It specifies CASSGTSGLTDTQYF.